Each of the 32 T cell receptor beta chains below was sequenced from the same sample in a study of regulatory T cells in long-lasting Graves disease. Documented time point: persistent/refractory GD, antithyroid drugs over 5 years with positive TRAb. The TCR library was made from RNA that had been extracted from PBMCs in TRIzol. Both iRepertoire HTBI primers and Arm-PCR of CDR3 regions were used to build the TCR beta libraries. TCRdb analysed the multiplex PCR reads with MiXCR anew, one entry per CDR3 protein. The data hold 400,000 to 500,000 distinct CDR3 sequences, with 21% observed a single time. The sequencing used peripheral blood mononuclear cells (PBMCs), collected when the disease was refractory, from a patient treated with antithyroid drugs. These receptors were obtained from a female donor with Graves disease.

This clonotype has only a few counts. The CDR3 here is CASSLGAGIEQYF. DNA for the CDR3: TGTGCCAGCAGCTTAGGAGCAGGGATCGAGCAGTACTTC. This chain links TRBV7-2 with TRBJ2-7, with D possibly being TRBD1 (5 bases). V was shortened by 1 base and J by 6 bases, with 10 bases between the two germline ends. CDR3 length: 13 residues. Germline CDR1 is SGHTA and CDR2 is FQGNSA.

This clonotype was detected ten times or more. The chain combines TRBV20-1 with TRBJ2-7; 7 bases match TRBD2. The CDR3 consists of 14 residues. V was pared by 7 bases and J by 1 base, with 10 bases of the junction left unmatched. Per germline, CDR1 DFQATT and CDR2 SNEGSKA (reference sequence). CDR3 DNA: TGCAGTGAAAAAAGGGCTAGCGGTTCCTACGAGCAGTACTTC. Amino acids: CSEKRASGSYEQYF.

The rearrangement uses TRBV20-1 and TRBJ2-4; 11 nucleotides line up with TRBD2. Trimming cost V 6 bases and J 10 bases; bases outside gene matches: 11. The CDR3 is made up of 14 amino acids. Germline CDR1 and CDR2: DFQATT and SNEGSKA (reference sequence). CDR3: CSAGLAEPRGIQYF. DNA of the CDR3: TGCAGTGCGGGACTAGCGGAGCCCCGGGGGATTCAGTACTTC.

At least ten counts were recorded for this clonotype. The chain joins TRBV12-3 or TRBV12-4 to TRBJ1-4, with 7 bases lining up with TRBD1. The CDR3 is 16 amino acids. V was pared by 4 bases and J by 4 bases, with 9 bases of the junction left unmatched. The CDR3 sequence is CASSWAWGTDNEKLFF. The CDR3 nucleotides are TGTGCCAGCAGTTGGGCCTGGGGGACAGATAATGAAAAACTGTTTTTT.

Ten or more counts support this clonotype. The chain has TRBV2 and TRBJ2-2, with D unresolved. Germline assignment: CDR1 SNHLY and CDR2 FYNNEI. Deletions cut 3 bases from V and 4 bases from J, with 9 bases between. This CDR3 region has 14 residues. The CDR3 reads CASSDLSGTGELFF. The CDR3 DNA reads as TGTGCCAGCAGTGATTTGTCGGGCACCGGGGAGCTGTTTTTT.

The CDR3 loop reads CASSPTGTSAYEQYF. In DNA, the CDR3 is TGTGCCAGCAGTCCAACAGGGACTAGCGCCTACGAGCAGTACTTC. The chain carries TRBV27 and TRBJ2-7; TRBD2 matches 10 bases. This CDR3 region has 15 residues. The V gene end was trimmed by 5 bases and the J gene end by 2 bases; junction bases not matched to a gene: 6. Looked up from germline, CDR1 is MNHEY and CDR2 is SMNVEV (reference sequence).

This chain uses TRBV2 with TRBJ2-1; TRBD1 or TRBD2 may be the D gene (5 bases each). The CDR3 spans 15 residues. CDR1 is SNHLY, CDR2 FYNNEI, per germline. V lost 7 bases and J 5 bases, leaving 18 bases between the germline ends. The CDR3 bases are TGTGCCAGCATGGCCGGGGTGGGGGTGCACAATGAGCAGTTCTTC. Translated, it gives CASMAGVGVHNEQFF.

The V gene is TRBV6-2 or TRBV6-3, the J gene TRBJ2-3; 11 positions agree with TRBD2. Germline trimming cut 5 bases from V and 11 bases from J; bases unmatched to any gene: 9. The CDR3 extends over 14 amino acids. CDR1 MNHEY and CDR2 SVGEGT come from the germline V gene. CDR3 sequence reads: CASSSGTSGSRQYF. CDR3 DNA sequence: TGTGCCAGCAGTAGCGGGACTAGCGGCTCCCGGCAGTATTTT.

The chain joins TRBV27 to TRBJ2-1; 8 positions match TRBD1. This CDR3 spans 13 amino acids. With 4 bases clipped from V and 7 bases from J, the junction kept 3 bases outside the gene matches. Germline V CDR1 and CDR2: MNHEY, SMNVEV (reference sequence). This chain's CDR3 is CASSYGQGNEQFF. The CDR3 DNA follows: TGTGCCAGCAGTTACGGACAGGGAAATGAGCAGTTCTTC.

This clonotype was picked up a small number of times. The chain uses TRBV2 and TRBJ2-7; the match to TRBD2 covers 10 bases. The germline V gene encodes CDR1 SNHLY and CDR2 FYNNEI. The CDR3 spans 12 residues. V shed 6 bases, J shed 4 bases, and the junction held 0 bases outside the gene matches. The CDR3 loop is CASRAGGYEQYF. In DNA, the CDR3 is TGTGCCAGCAGAGCGGGAGGGTACGAGCAGTACTTC.

The J gene is TRBJ2-1, the V gene TRBV5-1, with 7 nucleotides matching TRBD2. V trimming: 4 bases; J trimming: 8 bases; junction bases outside the gene matches: 15. The germline V gene encodes CDR1 SGHRS and CDR2 YFSETQ. The CDR3 sequence is 16 residues long. The CDR3 DNA reads TGCGCCAGCAGCCGATTCGTGGGAGGGCCGAGGTATGAGCAGTTCTTC. Encoded protein: CASSRFVGGPRYEQFF.

The genes are TRBV6-2 or TRBV6-3 and TRBJ1-2; 9 bases align to TRBD1. The CDR3 extends over 17 amino acids. Germline CDR1 reads MNHEY; CDR2 reads SVGEGT. After removal of 4 bases from V and 4 bases from J, the junction contained 13 bases not matched to a gene. The CDR3 region is CASSSTRKQGAVYGYTF. In nucleotides, the CDR3 is TGTGCCAGCAGTTCCACTCGTAAACAGGGGGCGGTCTATGGCTACACCTTC.

This clonotype was found many times. The chain links TRBV5-1 to TRBJ1-4; 9 nucleotides match TRBD1. CDR1 and CDR2 from the germline V gene are SGHRS and YFSETQ. The ends lost 3 bases at V and 8 bases at J; junction bases unmatched: 8. CDR3 length equals 15 residues. CDR3 nucleotide sequence: TGCGCCAGCAGCTCCTCGACAGGGGGTAACGAAAAACTGTTTTTT. This codes for CASSSSTGGNEKLFF.

In its sample, this clonotype was seen many times. The rearrangement links TRBV20-1 to TRBJ2-7; D possibly uses TRBD1 or TRBD2 (5 bases each). The CDR3 covers 10 residues. Germline assignment: CDR1 DFQATT and CDR2 SNEGSKA (reference sequence). V was clipped by 4 bases and J by 7 bases, with 8 bases between them. CDR3: CSAKRGEQYF. CDR3 bases: TGCAGTGCTAAGAGGGGTGAGCAGTACTTC.

This clonotype was recorded at least ten times. The rearrangement uses TRBV28 and TRBJ2-5; 7 nucleotides match TRBD2. The CDR3 extends over 15 amino acids. The ends lost 5 bases at V and 4 bases at J; junction bases unmatched: 10. CDR1 is MDHEN and CDR2 is SYDVKM in the germline V gene. CDR3 in DNA: TGTGCCAGCAGTCTAGGGAGCGGGAATGGAGAGACCCAGTACTTC. Amino acids: CASSLGSGNGETQYF. The variable domain in full, completed from reference TRBV28 and TRBJ2-5, reads DVKVTQSSRYLVKRTGEKVFLECVQDMDHENMFWYRQDPGLGLRLIYFSYDVKMKEKGDIPEGYSVSREKKERFSLILESASTNQTSMYLCASSLGSGNGETQYFGPGTRLLVL.

This clonotype was seen a few times. The V gene is TRBV28, the J gene TRBJ2-7, with 12 bases aligning to TRBD1. Germline CDR1 and CDR2: MDHEN and SYDVKM. J was trimmed by 7 bases and V by 7 bases; bases with no gene match: 11. The CDR3 is made up of 15 amino acids. CDR3 region: CASNLRGQGAEEQYF. CDR3 bases: TGTGCCAGCAATCTCAGGGGACAGGGGGCGGAAGAGCAGTACTTC.

This chain links TRBV28 with TRBJ2-3, with D unclear. V lost 3 bases and J 6 bases, leaving 13 bases between the germline ends. This CDR3 has 14 residues. Germline-derived CDR1 and CDR2 are MDHEN and SYDVKM. This CDR3 is CASSFYLGRDTQYF. The CDR3 DNA follows: TGTGCCAGCAGTTTTTATTTGGGCAGGGATACGCAGTATTTT.

The chain combines TRBV7-9 with TRBJ2-5; TRBD2 matches at 12 bases. With 4 bases clipped from V and 4 bases from J, the junction kept 7 bases outside the gene matches. The CDR3 runs 16 residues. CDR1 is SEHNR and CDR2 is FQNEAQ in the germline V gene (reference sequence). For the CDR3, the DNA is TGTGCCAGCAGCTCGAGGACTAGCGGGATAGGAGAGACCCAGTACTTC. It yields the protein CASSSRTSGIGETQYF. Full variable domain (outside the CDR3, taken from reference TRBV7-9 and TRBJ2-5): DTGVSQNPRHKITKRGQNVTFRCDPISEHNRLYWYRQTLGQGPEFLTYFQNEAQLEKSRLLSDRFSAERPKGSFSTLEIQRTEQGDSAMYLCASSSRTSGIGETQYFGPGTRLLVL.

This chain uses TRBV18 with TRBJ2-6; D is unresolved. Germline loops: CDR1 KGHSH, CDR2 LQKENI. With 4 bases removed from V and 4 bases from J, the gap between germline ends came to 11 bases. The CDR3 runs to 15 residues. CDR3 coding DNA: TGTGCCAGCTCACGGGGAAGTCAGGGGGCCAACGTCCTGACTTTC. Translating it yields CASSRGSQGANVLTF. Looking up the rest from reference TRBV18 and TRBJ2-6 gives the full variable domain: NAGVMQNPRHLVRRRGQEARLRCSPMKGHSHVYWYRQLPEEGLKFMVYLQKENIIDESGMPKERFSAEFPKEGPSILRIQQVVRGDSAAYFCASSRGSQGANVLTFGAGSRLTVL.

This clonotype turned up a few times. The chain recombines TRBV28 with TRBJ2-3; 14 positions match TRBD2. Trimming cost V 6 bases and J 4 bases; bases outside gene matches: 9. The germline CDR1 and CDR2 sequences are MDHEN and SYDVKM. This CDR3 has 17 amino acids. The CDR3 protein is CASRGRGLAGVADTQYF. CDR3 sequence (DNA): TGTGCCAGCAGGGGAAGGGGACTAGCGGGAGTAGCAGATACGCAGTATTTT.

The V gene is TRBV27, the J gene TRBJ2-7; D is possibly TRBD1 or TRBD2 (5 bases each). The CDR3 covers 16 residues. V shed 4 bases and J shed 4 bases, with 20 bases lying between them. Germline values: CDR1 MNHEY, CDR2 SMNVEV (reference sequence). This CDR3 reads CASSSVGTDSPYEQYF. The CDR3 DNA follows: TGTGCCAGCAGTTCCGTAGGGACGGACTCACCTTACGAGCAGTACTTC.

Many counts were recorded for this clonotype. The genes are TRBV2 and TRBJ2-7; 13 bases agree with TRBD2. Germline V gives CDR1 SNHLY, CDR2 FYNNEI. With V trimmed by 6 bases and J by 2 bases, 1 base remained unmatched. The CDR3 runs 14 residues. The CDR3 here is CASRGLAGTYEQYF. The CDR3, as DNA: TGTGCCAGCAGGGGACTAGCGGGGACCTACGAGCAGTACTTC.

This clonotype was counted at least ten times. The V gene is TRBV10-3, the J gene TRBJ2-5, with TRBD2 matching 14 bases. CDR1 is ENHRY, CDR2 SYGVKD, per germline. The CDR3 extends over 18 amino acids. V dropped 4 bases and J dropped 5; count of bases not matched to a gene: 12. CDR3 amino acids: CAISGDFPTSGRAETQYF. The CDR3 DNA follows: TGTGCCATCAGTGGGGACTTTCCGACTAGCGGGAGGGCCGAGACCCAGTACTTC.

This clonotype was counted between two and nine times. V gene TRBV6-1 combines with J gene TRBJ1-4; TRBD1 aligns across 9 bases. CDR1 and CDR2 (germline): MNHNS, SASEGT. J was trimmed by 8 bases and V by 6 bases; bases with no gene match: 10. This CDR3 has 15 residues. Here the CDR3 reads CASSRLGDRDEKLFF. CDR3 coding DNA: TGTGCCAGCAGCCGACTGGGGGACAGGGACGAAAAACTGTTTTTT.

Concerning this clonotype: It may be a read error: a sequence one base away is much more abundant. V gene TRBV29-1 combines with J gene TRBJ2-7, with D perhaps TRBD1 (5 bases). The CDR3 is made up of 11 amino acids. Germline V gene data show CDR1 as SQVTM and CDR2 as ANQGSEA. V was cut by 7 bases and J by 0 bases, with 7 bases left in between. CDR3 nucleotides: TGCAGCGGGCAGGGCTCCTACGAGCAGTACTTC. Its protein product is CSGQGSYEQYF.

V usage is TRBV20-1 and J usage is TRBJ1-2, with 11 positions matching TRBD1. The trim removed 3 bases at V and 6 bases at J, leaving 3 bases unmatched. CDR1 is DFQATT and CDR2 is SNEGSKA in the germline V gene (reference sequence). This CDR3 comprises 13 residues. CDR3 in amino acids: CSASSGQGDGYTF. The CDR3 DNA sequence: TGCAGTGCTAGTTCGGGACAGGGGGATGGCTACACCTTC.

This clonotype showed up many times. The chain joins TRBV3-1 to TRBJ2-2, with a weak D call TRBD2 (6 bases). The germline V gene encodes CDR1 LGHDT and CDR2 YNNKEL (reference sequence). Trimming stripped 3 bases from V and 7 bases from J, with 12 bases between. This CDR3 is built from 14 residues. This CDR3 reads CASSQPGAGGELFF. CDR3 nucleotide sequence: TGTGCCAGCAGCCAGCCGGGAGCGGGCGGGGAGCTGTTTTTT.

The sample holds a few counts of this clonotype. The chain carries TRBV4-2 and TRBJ2-4, with TRBD1 as a possible D gene (6 bases). In germline, CDR1 is LGHNA, CDR2 YNFKEQ. CDR3 length: 16 residues. V was trimmed by 3 bases and J by 11 bases, leaving 23 bases between them. The CDR3 DNA follows: TGTGCCAGCAGCCAGGCCCTAGTCGAAGGGAAGGGGGTTCAGTACTTC. Its translation is CASSQALVEGKGVQYF.

The chain couples TRBV2 to TRBJ2-7; D perhaps matches TRBD1 (6 bases). This CDR3 has 12 amino acids. Deletions cut 6 bases from V and 6 bases from J, with 12 bases between. Germline CDR1 reads SNHLY; CDR2 reads FYNNEI. For the CDR3, the DNA is TGTGCCAGCAGACTTACAGGGTCCGAGCAGTACTTC. Translation: CASRLTGSEQYF.

The rearrangement joins TRBV14 to TRBJ2-1; 7 positions agree with TRBD1. Germline CDR1 and CDR2: SGHDN and FVKESK. Trimming cost V 0 bases and J 10 bases; bases outside gene matches: 9. The CDR3 covers 15 residues. CDR3 sequence: CASSQDGTVLREQFF. Here the CDR3 DNA reads TGTGCCAGCAGCCAAGACGGGACAGTATTACGGGAGCAGTTCTTC.

The table lists this clonotype with many counts. The rearrangement joins TRBV30 to TRBJ1-1, with D unresolved. From germline, CDR1 is GTSNPN and CDR2 SVGIG (reference sequence). V lost 4 bases to trimming and J lost 5 bases, with 14 bases between them. The CDR3 is made up of 13 amino acids. CDR3 DNA sequence: TGTGCCTGGACCCAAACGTGGTGGACTGAAGCTTTCTTT. This gives the protein CAWTQTWWTEAFF.

This clonotype was seen a handful of times. V and J are TRBV28 and TRBJ2-7, with D hard to call. V lost 2 bases and J lost 3, with 11 bases in between. The CDR3 is 14 amino acids. Germline V gene lookup returns CDR1 MDHEN and CDR2 SYDVKM. DNA of the CDR3: TGTGCCAGCAGTTTAGATGGGAAGGACTACGAGCAGTACTTC. Its protein product is CASSLDGKDYEQYF. Variable domain in full (rest from reference TRBV28 and TRBJ2-7): DVKVTQSSRYLVKRTGEKVFLECVQDMDHENMFWYRQDPGLGLRLIYFSYDVKMKEKGDIPEGYSVSREKKERFSLILESASTNQTSMYLCASSLDGKDYEQYFGPGTRLTVT.